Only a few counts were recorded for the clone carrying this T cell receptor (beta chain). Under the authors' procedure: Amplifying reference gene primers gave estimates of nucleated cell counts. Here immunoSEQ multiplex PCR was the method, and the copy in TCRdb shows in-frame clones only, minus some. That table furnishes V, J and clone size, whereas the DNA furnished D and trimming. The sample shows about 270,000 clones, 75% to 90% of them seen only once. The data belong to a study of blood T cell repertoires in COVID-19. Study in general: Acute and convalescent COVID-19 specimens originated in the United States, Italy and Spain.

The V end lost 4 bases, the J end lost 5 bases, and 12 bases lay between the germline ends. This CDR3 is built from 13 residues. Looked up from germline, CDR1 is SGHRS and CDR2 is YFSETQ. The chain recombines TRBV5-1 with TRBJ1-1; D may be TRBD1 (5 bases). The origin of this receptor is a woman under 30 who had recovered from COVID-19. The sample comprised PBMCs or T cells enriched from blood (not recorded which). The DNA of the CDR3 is TGCGCCAGCAGCCAGAACCAGGGTACTGAAGCTTTCTTT. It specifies CASSQNQGTEAFF.